This T cell receptor (beta chain) stems from a study of blood T cell repertoires in COVID-19. The CDR3 spans 13 residues. With 3 bases clipped from V and 11 bases from J, the junction kept 7 bases outside the gene matches. The cohort comprised adults aged about 18 to 89 years residing in 24 US areas. Participant reports of clinical history set cohort assignment. Sequenced by immunoSEQ multiplex PCR; TCRdb stores in-frame clones only, minus some. The sample has 250,000 to 300,000 clones, 65% to 90% seen once. This chain joins TRBV12-3 or TRBV12-4 and TRBJ1-1, with 9 bases lining up with TRBD1. This sequence was found in a man in his late teens or twenties who had recovered from COVID-19. Specimen: PBMCs or T cells enriched from blood (not recorded which). Written as DNA, the CDR3 is TGTGCCAGCAGTTTGCAACAGGGGGCTGGGGCTTTCTTT. This codes for CASSLQQGAGAFF.